This TCR beta chain derives from a study of graft-versus-host responses after intestinal transplantation. Overall study context: Each recipient received a multivisceral, liver-intestinal, or isolated intestinal graft. After anti-thymocyte globulin induction, recipients took tacrolimus and steroids for 2 to 3 years. General study points: Recipient marrow contained GvH clones, some of which appeared first in ileum or blood. Allografts carried high graft-versus-host to host-versus-graft clonal ratios in patients having graft-donor T cell macrochimerism.

TCRdb keeps only in-frame clones here, not all; method: immunoSEQ multiplex PCR. The sample consists of around 24,000 clones, around 82% of them appearing once. The CDR3 is 14 amino acids. The V gene's germline CDR1 is MNHNS and CDR2 SASEGT. V was pared by 2 bases and J by 3 bases, with 2 bases of the junction left unmatched. This clone showed up just a few times. Its antigen is unidentified. This rearrangement joins TRBV6-1 to TRBJ2-7; 9 bases line up with TRBD1. The origin of this receptor is a human donor who was the organ donor for an intestinal transplant. Sequenced here: unstimulated CD8+ T cells sorted from spleen or lymph node cells, sampled before transplant. CDR3 nucleotide sequence: TGTGCCAGCAGTGAAAGGACAGGGGACTACGAGCAGTACTTC. This encodes CASSERTGDYEQYF.